This TCR beta chain was profiled in a study of sequential checkpoint blockade in melanoma. On the study more broadly: Around 21 patients had tumor biopsies before treatment and at week 13. General observations from the study: PD-L1 staining and CD8+ counts, not mutational load, tracked tumor T-cell clonality.

Repertoires were generated with immunoSEQ multiplex PCR, while TCRdb's copy carries only in-frame clones and drops some. The sample contains roughly 240 clones, roughly 24% of which appear only once. The treatment is: randomized to nivolumab then ipilimumab (arm A) or the reverse (arm B). As concerns this clone: Its antigen is unknown.

The sequenced sample was tumor tissue (inferred from file names), obtained from a patient given nivolumab and ipilimumab in sequence. This receptor was taken from a human donor with melanoma.

CDR3 in amino acids: CASSLETGGNQPQHF. The CDR3 DNA reads as TGTGCCAGCAGCTTAGAGACAGGGGGCAATCAGCCCCAGCATTTT. The rearrangement uses TRBV11-3 and TRBJ1-5, with 8 nucleotides matching TRBD1. V was pared by 0 bases and J by 2 bases, with 0 bases of the junction left unmatched. The CDR3 sequence is 15 residues long. Germline values: CDR1 SGHNT, CDR2 YENEEA.